These T cell receptor beta chains were read from a single sample in a study of lymphopenia after photon versus proton radiotherapy. Repertoires were generated with immunoSEQ multiplex PCR, while TCRdb's copy carries only in-frame clones and drops some. The sample consists of fewer than 35,000 clones, approximately 92% of them appearing once. The source material was peripheral blood, sampled from a patient treated with proton-based radiotherapy. The receptors were gathered from a woman in her 70s with pancreatic cancer. Some clones in this sample may be carry-over from other donors' samples. The CDR3 runs from the conserved cysteine through the conserved F or W. Each record gives: D gene, V gene, clone size, J gene, CDR3 DNA, CDR3 protein. A D gene is named only where the DNA matches it firmly. Clone size is given for some rows only: seen once, a few or many times, or a class if the clone is expanded.

d_call: -
v_call: TRBV11-2
clone_size: -
j_call: TRBJ2-7
cdr3_nt: TGTGCCAGCAGCCGACATTCCTACGAGCAGTACTTC
cdr3_aa: CASSRHSYEQYF

d_call: -
v_call: TRBV27
clone_size: -
j_call: TRBJ2-7
cdr3_nt: TGTGCCAGCCGCCCGGAGGGGGGCTCCTACGAGCAGTACTTC
cdr3_aa: CASRPEGGSYEQYF

d_call: -
v_call: TRBV9
clone_size: -
j_call: TRBJ2-1
cdr3_nt: TGTGCCAGCAGCGTAGCTAGCAATGAGCAGTTCTTC
cdr3_aa: CASSVASNEQFF

d_call: -
v_call: TRBV28
clone_size: -
j_call: TRBJ2-7
cdr3_nt: TGTGCCAGCAGCGCTCGACAGGCCTACGAGCAGTACTTC
cdr3_aa: CASSARQAYEQYF

d_call: TRBD2
v_call: TRBV6-1
clone_size: -
j_call: TRBJ2-7
cdr3_nt: TGTGCCAGCAGTGAAGGCGGGGGGCAGTACTTC
cdr3_aa: CASSEGGGQYF

d_call: TRBD1
v_call: TRBV10-1
clone_size: -
j_call: TRBJ2-3
cdr3_nt: TGCGCCAGCAGTGAGTCGGGGACAGGTCCCATGGATACGCAGTATTTT
cdr3_aa: CASSESGTGPMDTQYF

d_call: TRBD1
v_call: TRBV28
clone_size: -
j_call: TRBJ2-5
cdr3_nt: TGTGCCAGCAGTGGACAGGTAGAGACCCAGTACTTC
cdr3_aa: CASSGQVETQYF

d_call: -
v_call: TRBV28
clone_size: -
j_call: TRBJ1-1
cdr3_nt: TGTGCCAGCAGCCTGGGAGGGGCGAACACTGAAGCTTTCTTT
cdr3_aa: CASSLGGANTEAFF

d_call: TRBD1
v_call: TRBV6-5
clone_size: once
j_call: TRBJ1-2
cdr3_nt: TGTGCCAGCAGCTCGGACAGGGGGCGGAATGGCTACACCTTC
cdr3_aa: CASSSDRGRNGYTF

d_call: -
v_call: TRBV7-2
clone_size: -
j_call: TRBJ2-7
cdr3_nt: TGTGCCAGCAGCTCCTCCGGGGGCCCTTGGTTCGAGCAGTACTTC
cdr3_aa: CASSSSGGPWFEQYF

d_call: TRBD2
v_call: TRBV19
clone_size: -
j_call: TRBJ2-7
cdr3_nt: TGTGCCAGTAGTAAACTTAGCGGGTACTCCTACGAGCAGTACTTC
cdr3_aa: CASSKLSGYSYEQYF